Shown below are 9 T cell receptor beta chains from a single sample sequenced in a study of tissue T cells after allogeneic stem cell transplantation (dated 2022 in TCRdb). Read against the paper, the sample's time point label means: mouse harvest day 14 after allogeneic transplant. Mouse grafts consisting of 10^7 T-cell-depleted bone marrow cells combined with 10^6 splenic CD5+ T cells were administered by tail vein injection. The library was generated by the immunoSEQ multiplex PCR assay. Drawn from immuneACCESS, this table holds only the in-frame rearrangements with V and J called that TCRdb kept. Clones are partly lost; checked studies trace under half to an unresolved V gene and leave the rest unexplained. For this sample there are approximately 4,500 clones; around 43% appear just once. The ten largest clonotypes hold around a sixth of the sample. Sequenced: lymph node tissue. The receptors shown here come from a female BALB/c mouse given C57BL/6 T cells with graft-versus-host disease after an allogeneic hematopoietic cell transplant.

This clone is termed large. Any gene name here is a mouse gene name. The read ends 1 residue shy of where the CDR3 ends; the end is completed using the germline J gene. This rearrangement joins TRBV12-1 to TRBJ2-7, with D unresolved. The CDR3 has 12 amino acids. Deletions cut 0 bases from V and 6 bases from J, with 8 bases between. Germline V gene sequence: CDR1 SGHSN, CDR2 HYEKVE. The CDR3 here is CASSLGSLEQYF. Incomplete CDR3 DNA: TGTGCCAGCTCTCTCGGCAGTCTTGAACAGTAC.

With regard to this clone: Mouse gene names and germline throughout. The CDR3 sequence: CASSLGGALAEVFF. CDR3 DNA, as far as it was read: TGTGCCAGCAGTTTAGGGGGGGCGCTGGCAGAAGTCTTC. This chain connects TRBV15 to TRBJ1-1; D is possibly TRBD1 (6 bases). The missing CDR3 end, 1 residue past where the read stops, is filled in from the germline J gene. This CDR3 has 14 amino acids. CDR1 and CDR2 (germline): SGHND, FRSKSL. Trimming cost V 1 base and J 6 bases, with 12 bases left between them.

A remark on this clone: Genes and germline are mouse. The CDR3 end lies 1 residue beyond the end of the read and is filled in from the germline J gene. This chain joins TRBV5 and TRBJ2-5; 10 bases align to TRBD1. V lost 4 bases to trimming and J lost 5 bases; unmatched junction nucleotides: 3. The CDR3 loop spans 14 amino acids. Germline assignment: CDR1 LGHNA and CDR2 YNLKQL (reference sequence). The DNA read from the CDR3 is TGTGCCAGCAGCCCGGGACAGGGGAGAGACACCCAGTAC. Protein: CASSPGQGRDTQY. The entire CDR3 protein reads CASSPGQGRDTQYF.

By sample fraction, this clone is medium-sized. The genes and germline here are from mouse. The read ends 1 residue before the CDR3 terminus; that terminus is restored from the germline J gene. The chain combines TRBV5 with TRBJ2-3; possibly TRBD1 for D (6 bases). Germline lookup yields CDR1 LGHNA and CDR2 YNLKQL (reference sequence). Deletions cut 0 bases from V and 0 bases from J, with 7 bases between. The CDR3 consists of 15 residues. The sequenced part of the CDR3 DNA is TGTGCCAGCAGCCAAGACAGGGGTAGTGCAGAAACGCTGTAT. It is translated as CASSQDRGSAETLY. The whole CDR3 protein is CASSQDRGSAETLYF.

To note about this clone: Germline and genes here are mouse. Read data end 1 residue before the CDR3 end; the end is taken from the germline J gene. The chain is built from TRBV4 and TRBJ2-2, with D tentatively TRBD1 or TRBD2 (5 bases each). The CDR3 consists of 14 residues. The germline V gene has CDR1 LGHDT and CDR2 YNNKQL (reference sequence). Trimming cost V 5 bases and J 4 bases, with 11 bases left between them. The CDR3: CASSDGAGTGQLYF. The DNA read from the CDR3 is TGTGCCAGCAGCGACGGGGCGGGCACCGGGCAGCTCTAC.

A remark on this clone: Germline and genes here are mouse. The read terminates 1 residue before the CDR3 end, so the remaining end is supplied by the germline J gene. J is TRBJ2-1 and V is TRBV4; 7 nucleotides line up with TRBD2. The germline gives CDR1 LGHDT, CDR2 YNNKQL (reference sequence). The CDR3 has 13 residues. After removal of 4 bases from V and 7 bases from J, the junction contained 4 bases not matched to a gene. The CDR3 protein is CASSFGGSAEQFF. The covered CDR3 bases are TGTGCCAGCAGCTTTGGGGGGTCGGCTGAGCAGTTC.

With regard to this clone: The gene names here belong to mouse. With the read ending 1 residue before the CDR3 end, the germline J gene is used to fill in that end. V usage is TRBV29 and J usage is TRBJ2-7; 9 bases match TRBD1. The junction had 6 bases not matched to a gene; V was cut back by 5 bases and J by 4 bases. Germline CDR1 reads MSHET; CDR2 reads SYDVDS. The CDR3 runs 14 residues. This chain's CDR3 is CASSRTGVSYEQYF. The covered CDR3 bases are TGTGCTAGCAGTCGGACAGGGGTCTCTTATGAACAGTAC.

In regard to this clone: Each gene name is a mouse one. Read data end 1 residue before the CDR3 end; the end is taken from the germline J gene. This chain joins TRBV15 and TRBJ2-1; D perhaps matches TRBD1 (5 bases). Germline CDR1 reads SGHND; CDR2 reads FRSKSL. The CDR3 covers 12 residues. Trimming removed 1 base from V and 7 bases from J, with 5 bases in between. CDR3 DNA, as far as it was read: TGTGCCAGCAGTTTAGAGGGGGCTGAGCAGTTC. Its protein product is CASSLEGAEQF. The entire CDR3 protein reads CASSLEGAEQFF.

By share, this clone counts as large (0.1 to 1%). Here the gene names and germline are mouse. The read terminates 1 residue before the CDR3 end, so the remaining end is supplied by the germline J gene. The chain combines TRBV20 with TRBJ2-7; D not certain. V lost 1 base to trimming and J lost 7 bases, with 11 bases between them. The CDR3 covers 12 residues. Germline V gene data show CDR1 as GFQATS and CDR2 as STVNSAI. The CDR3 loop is CGARASGREQYF. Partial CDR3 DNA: TGTGGTGCTAGGGCCTCGGGGAGGGAACAGTAC.